The 25 T cell receptor beta chains given below trace back to one sample, sequenced in a study of a mutant IDH1 vaccine in newly diagnosed glioma. For these TCRs, the target antigens are not known. Only in-frame clones appear in the TCRdb table, and some are missing; sequencing was by immunoSEQ multiplex PCR. This sample has fewer than 95,000 clones, with more than 80% found just once. Time point reported: week 47, end of study. In the vaccine, a single dose held 300 ug of the mutant IDH1 20-mer peptide, along with topical imiquimod. Sample: PBMCs, taken from a glioma patient whose treatment included an IDH1 peptide vaccine. The receptors derive from a man aged 40-50 years with glioma.

The chain links TRBV5-1 to TRBJ2-1; D perhaps matches TRBD1 (6 bases). The germline gives CDR1 SGHRS, CDR2 YFSETQ. V was clipped by 4 bases and J by 6 bases, with 8 bases between them. The CDR3 is 12 residues long. This chain's CDR3 is CASSQQGNEQFF. CDR3 nucleotides: TGCGCCAGCAGCCAACAGGGCAATGAGCAGTTCTTC.

The rearrangement joins TRBV7-2 to TRBJ2-3; D is perhaps TRBD1 (5 bases). The CDR3 runs to 14 residues. Germline-derived CDR1 and CDR2 are SGHTA and FQGNSA. Trimming removed 1 base from V and 4 bases from J, with 9 bases in between. In DNA form, the CDR3 reads TGTGCCAGCAGCTTAGGGGGCATCGCAGATACGCAGTATTTT. It is translated as CASSLGGIADTQYF.

The chain links TRBV27 to TRBJ1-1; D is perhaps TRBD1 (5 bases). The ends were cut back, 0 bases at V and 7 bases at J, with 9 bases in the middle. Germline lookup yields CDR1 MNHEY and CDR2 SMNVEV (reference sequence). The CDR3 covers 13 residues. The CDR3 is CASSLSSGFEAFF. The CDR3 DNA sequence: TGTGCCAGCAGTTTATCATCAGGGTTTGAAGCTTTCTTT.

This clone was found a few times. J is TRBJ1-4 and V is TRBV30, with no clear D. The germline CDR1 and CDR2 sequences are GTSNPN and SVGIG (reference sequence). The CDR3 covers 11 residues. V lost 3 bases, J lost 9 bases, and 8 bases lay in between. The CDR3 DNA sequence: TGTGCCTGGAGACCGAGGAAAAAACTGTTTTTT. It codes for CAWRPRKKLFF.

The chain combines TRBV7-6 with TRBJ2-5, with 7 bases matching TRBD1. The CDR3 totals 14 residues. Losses at the gene ends were 5 bases for V and 3 bases for J; bases not matched to a gene: 6. The germline CDR1 and CDR2 sequences are SGHVS and FNYEAQ. This chain's CDR3 is CASSRDRTEETQYF. Here the CDR3 DNA reads TGTGCCAGCAGCCGGGACAGAACCGAAGAGACCCAGTACTTC.

The V gene is TRBV27, the J gene TRBJ1-2, with 8 positions matching TRBD1. The CDR3 extends over 17 amino acids. The V gene end was trimmed by 6 bases and the J gene end by 8 bases; junction bases not matched to a gene: 20. Germline V gene data show CDR1 as MNHEY and CDR2 as SMNVEV (reference sequence). CDR3 amino acids: CASRSGQGLRSLYGYTF. In nucleotides, the CDR3 is TGTGCCAGCAGATCAGGACAGGGATTACGAAGCTTATACGGCTACACCTTC.

The genes are TRBV2 and TRBJ1-1, with TRBD1 as a possible D gene (6 bases). This CDR3 has 13 amino acids. Trimming removed 6 bases from V and 0 bases from J, with 8 bases in between. Germline assignment: CDR1 SNHLY and CDR2 FYNNEI. CDR3 sequence: CASRTGMNTEAFF. The DNA of the CDR3 is TGTGCCAGCAGGACAGGAATGAACACTGAAGCTTTCTTT. Full variable domain (missing parts from reference TRBV2 and TRBJ1-1): EPEVTQTPSHQVTQMGQEVILRCVPISNHLYFYWYRQILGQKVEFLVSFYNNEISEKSEIFDDQFSVERPDGSNFTLKIRSTKLEDSAMYFCASRTGMNTEAFFGQGTRLTVV.

This CDR3 is CASSPSGLPGAYEQYF. DNA for the CDR3: TGTGCCAGCTCACCATCGGGACTCCCGGGGGCCTACGAGCAGTACTTC. The rearrangement uses TRBV18 and TRBJ2-7; perhaps TRBD2 as D (6 bases). The V and J ends lost 2 bases and 2 bases respectively, with 16 bases between them. This CDR3 has 16 amino acids. The V gene's germline CDR1 is KGHSH and CDR2 LQKENI.

This clone was picked up a small number of times. The chain uses TRBV4-3 and TRBJ1-2; D not resolved. CDR3 length: 14 residues. The germline CDR1 and CDR2 sequences are LGHNA and YSLEER. V lost 1 base to trimming and J lost 6 bases, with 12 bases between them. CDR3 nucleotides: TGCGCCAGCAGCCAAGCCGGACGGTCGGATGGCTACACCTTC. Translated: CASSQAGRSDGYTF.

CDR3 loop: CASSPLSLRGGNQPQHF. In DNA, the CDR3 is TGTGCCAGCAGCCCCCTAAGTCTCAGGGGAGGCAATCAGCCCCAGCATTTT. The chain uses TRBV21-1 and TRBJ1-5; TRBD1 is the table's D call and was not checked against the DNA. TRBV21-1 is noted as a pseudogene. This CDR3 region has 17 residues.

The V and J genes are TRBV6-5 and TRBJ1-5; 8 positions agree with TRBD1. The junction had 9 bases not matched to a gene; V was cut back by 5 bases and J by 9 bases. Germline V lookup: CDR1 MNHEY, CDR2 SVGAGI. There are 14 residues in the CDR3. The CDR3 sequence is CASSQDRVYGPQHF. The DNA for the CDR3 is TGTGCCAGCAGTCAGGACAGGGTATATGGGCCCCAGCATTTT.

J is TRBJ2-1 and V is TRBV5-1; D is undetermined. This CDR3 has 13 residues. The germline V and J ends were trimmed by 0 bases and 7 bases, with 8 bases remaining between them. Per the germline V gene, CDR1 is SGHRS and CDR2 is YFSETQ. CDR3 nucleotide sequence: TGCGCCAGCAGCTTGGAGGGCAAAAATGAGCAGTTCTTC. Amino acids: CASSLEGKNEQFF.

The chain joins TRBV7-3 to TRBJ2-7; maybe TRBD1 (5 bases). The V gene lost 3 bases and the J gene lost 0 bases, with 9 bases spanning the gap. The CDR3 runs to 14 residues. Germline values: CDR1 SGHTA, CDR2 FQGTGA. CDR3 nucleotide sequence: TGTGCCAGCAGCTTGACAGCAAGCTCCTACGAGCAGTACTTC. The encoded protein is CASSLTASSYEQYF.

This chain links TRBV5-6 with TRBJ1-4; weak D call: TRBD1 (6 bases). The CDR3 is 16 amino acids. V was shortened by 2 bases and J by 0 bases, with 11 bases between the two germline ends. Per the germline V gene, CDR1 is SGHDT and CDR2 is YYEEEE. The DNA of the CDR3 is TGTGCCAGCAGCTTACCAGGGGTTGCAACTAATGAAAAACTGTTTTTT. It is translated as CASSLPGVATNEKLFF.

The V call is TRBV14, the J call TRBJ1-2; 9 bases fit TRBD1. The V gene's germline CDR1 is SGHDN and CDR2 FVKESK. Trimming removed 2 bases from V and 2 bases from J; junction bases left unmatched: 12. The CDR3 is 18 amino acids. CDR3 DNA sequence: TGTGCCAGCAGCCAACGTGGACAGGGGCTACGCTTAAACTATGGCTACACCTTC. Its protein is CASSQRGQGLRLNYGYTF. The variable domain in full, with the rest retrieved from reference TRBV14 and TRBJ1-2, is EAGVTQFPSHSVIEKGQTVTLRCDPISGHDNLYWYRRVMGKEIKFLLHFVKESKQDESGMPNNRFLAERTGGTYSTLKVQPAELEDSGVYFCASSQRGQGLRLNYGYTFGSGTRLTVV.

J is TRBJ2-7 and V is TRBV4-3; TRBD2 aligns across 15 bases. V trimming: 4 bases; J trimming: 6 bases; junction bases outside the gene matches: 10. This CDR3 region has 17 residues. Germline V gives CDR1 LGHNA, CDR2 YSLEER. The CDR3 nucleotides read TGCGCCAGCAGCCCACTACTCGGACTAGCGGGAGGGGCCGAGCAGTACTTC. Translation: CASSPLLGLAGGAEQYF.

The V call is TRBV7-8, the J call TRBJ2-2; no clear D. The CDR3 is 14 residues long. The germline V gene encodes CDR1 SGHVS and CDR2 FQNEAQ. Trimming removed 5 bases at V and 6 bases at J, with 13 bases between. CDR3 nucleotide sequence: TGTGCCAGCAGCCGAGGCATGGGCTCCGGGGAGCTGTTTTTT. Amino acid sequence: CASSRGMGSGELFF.

The genes are TRBV4-2 and TRBJ2-1, with a tentative D call TRBD2 (5 bases). The CDR3 covers 13 residues. V shed 8 bases and J shed 5 bases, with 13 bases lying between them. Germline lookup yields CDR1 LGHNA and CDR2 YNFKEQ. The CDR3 sequence: CASGEWGDNEQFF. DNA for the CDR3: TGTGCCAGCGGGGAGTGGGGAGACAATGAGCAGTTCTTC.

V gene TRBV7-9 combines with J gene TRBJ2-1; D gene uncertain. This CDR3 is built from 13 residues. Between the trimmed V and J ends, which lost 1 base and 3 bases, there was a span of 4 bases. Germline V CDR1 and CDR2: SEHNR, FQNEAQ (reference sequence). The CDR3 bases are TGTGCCAGCAGCTTAGACAGCTACAATGAGCAGTTCTTC. Its protein product is CASSLDSYNEQFF.

The J gene is TRBJ1-1, the V gene TRBV28, with a possible D match to TRBD1 (5 bases). The length of the CDR3 is 14 residues. Germline CDR1 MDHEN, CDR2 SYDVKM. With 0 bases removed from V and 5 bases from J, the gap between germline ends came to 10 bases. CDR3 amino acids: CASSLWARGTEAFF. CDR3 nucleotide sequence: TGTGCCAGCAGTTTATGGGCTCGGGGGACTGAAGCTTTCTTT.

This rearrangement joins TRBV7-3 to TRBJ1-1; D remains unclear. Germline V gene lookup returns CDR1 SGHTA and CDR2 FQGTGA. The CDR3 loop spans 13 amino acids. V was clipped by 0 bases and J by 5 bases, with 7 bases between them. The CDR3: CASSLTTYTEAFF. As DNA, the CDR3 is TGTGCCAGCAGCTTAACAACATATACTGAAGCTTTCTTT.

This sequence joins TRBV18 and TRBJ2-5, with a possible D match to TRBD2 (5 bases). CDR1 and CDR2 (germline): KGHSH, LQKENI. This CDR3 comprises 14 residues. V was clipped by 6 bases and J by 4 bases, with 15 bases between them. CDR3 DNA sequence: TGTGCCAGCTCCCTTTTGACCGAGGGAGAGACCCAGTACTTC. Its translation is CASSLLTEGETQYF.

The rearrangement links TRBV4-3 to TRBJ2-1, with TRBD2 identical over 9 bases. The CDR3 sequence is 16 residues long. Germline assignment: CDR1 LGHNA and CDR2 YSLEER. The junction had 6 bases not matched to a gene; V was cut back by 0 bases and J by 6 bases. In nucleotides, the CDR3 is TGCGCCAGCAGCCAAGAGGAAGCGGGAGGCCTCAATGAGCAGTTCTTC. It is translated as CASSQEEAGGLNEQFF.

V is TRBV4-3 and J is TRBJ2-7; D is ambiguous. The CDR3 length is 15 residues. Per the germline V gene, CDR1 is LGHNA and CDR2 is YSLEER. V was trimmed by 0 bases and J by 1 base, leaving 10 bases between them. CDR3 loop: CASSQDLTASYEQYF. The CDR3 coding sequence is TGCGCCAGCAGCCAAGATCTAACAGCATCCTACGAGCAGTACTTC.

The CDR3 loop is CASRGAAMNTEAFF. The CDR3 coding sequence is TGTGCTTCGCGGGGGGCGGCGATGAACACTGAAGCTTTCTTT. The chain has TRBV6-6 and TRBJ1-1, with a tentative D call TRBD1 (6 bases). Germline V gene sequence: CDR1 MNHNY, CDR2 SVGAGI (reference sequence). This CDR3 has 14 residues.